The T cell receptor (beta chain) under discussion was sequenced for a study of blood T cell repertoires in COVID-19. Study background: In each case, the material was cDNA or gDNA derived from T cells, B-cell-depleted T cells, or PBMCs.

Sequencing used immunoSEQ multiplex PCR; TCRdb keeps in-frame clones, though not all of them. Altogether approximately 210,000 clones are present, around four fifths being singletons, with the ten largest covering approximately 7.4%. The CDR3 spans 15 residues. Per germline, CDR1 MNHEY and CDR2 SVGAGI. The junction had 13 bases not matched to a gene; V was cut back by 6 bases and J by 9 bases. The chain couples TRBV6-5 to TRBJ2-7, with TRBD2 matching 11 bases. The specimen sequenced was peripheral blood. The TCR sequence derives from a woman aged 45-60 years with acute or convalescent COVID-19. DNA for the CDR3: TGTGCCAGCAGGGCGAGCGGGACTAGCGGAACGTGGCAGTACTTC. It encodes CASRASGTSGTWQYF.